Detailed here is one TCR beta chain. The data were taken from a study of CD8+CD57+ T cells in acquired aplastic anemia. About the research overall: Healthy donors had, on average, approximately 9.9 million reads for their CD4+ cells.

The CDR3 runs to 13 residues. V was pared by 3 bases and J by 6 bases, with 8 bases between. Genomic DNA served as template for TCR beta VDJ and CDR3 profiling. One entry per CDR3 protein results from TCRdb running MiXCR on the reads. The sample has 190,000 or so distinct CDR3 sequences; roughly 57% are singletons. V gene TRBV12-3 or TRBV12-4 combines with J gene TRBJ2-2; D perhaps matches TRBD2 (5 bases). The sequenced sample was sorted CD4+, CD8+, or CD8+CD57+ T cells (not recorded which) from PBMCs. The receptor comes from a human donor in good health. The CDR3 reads CASSFRRSGELFF. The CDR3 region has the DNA TGTGCCAGCAGTTTTAGGAGGTCCGGGGAGCTGTTTTTT.